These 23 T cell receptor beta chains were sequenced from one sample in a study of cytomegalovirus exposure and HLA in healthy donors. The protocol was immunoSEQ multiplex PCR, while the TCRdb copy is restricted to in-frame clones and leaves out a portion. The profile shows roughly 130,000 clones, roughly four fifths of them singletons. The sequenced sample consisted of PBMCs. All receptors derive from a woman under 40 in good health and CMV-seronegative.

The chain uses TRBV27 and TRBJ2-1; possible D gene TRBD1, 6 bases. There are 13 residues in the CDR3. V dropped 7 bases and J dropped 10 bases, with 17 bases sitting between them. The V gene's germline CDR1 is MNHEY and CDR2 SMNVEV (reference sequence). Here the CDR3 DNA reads TGTGCCAGCACCAATACAGGACAGTCCGAGCAGTTCTTC. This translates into CASTNTGQSEQFF.

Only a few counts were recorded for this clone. The CDR3 reads CASSEASGGTKTQYF. The CDR3 DNA follows: TGTGCCAGCAGTGAAGCTAGCGGGGGGACGAAGACCCAGTACTTC. This rearrangement joins TRBV2 to TRBJ2-5; 10 positions agree with TRBD2. V lost 0 bases to trimming and J lost 6 bases; unmatched junction nucleotides: 4. The germline V gene encodes CDR1 SNHLY and CDR2 FYNNEI. The CDR3 contains 15 residues. Complete variable domain (other parts from reference TRBV2 and TRBJ2-5): EPEVTQTPSHQVTQMGQEVILRCVPISNHLYFYWYRQILGQKVEFLVSFYNNEISEKSEIFDDQFSVERPDGSNFTLKIRSTKLEDSAMYFCASSEASGGTKTQYFGPGTRLLVL.

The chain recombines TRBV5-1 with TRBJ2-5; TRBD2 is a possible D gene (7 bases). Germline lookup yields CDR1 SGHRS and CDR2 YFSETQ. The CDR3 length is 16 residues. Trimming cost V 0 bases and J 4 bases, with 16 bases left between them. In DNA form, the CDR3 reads TGCGCCAGCAGCTTGGCGGTCAGGGAGGGGGTAGAGACCCAGTACTTC. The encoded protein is CASSLAVREGVETQYF. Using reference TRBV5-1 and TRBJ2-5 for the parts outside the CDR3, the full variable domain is KAGVTQTPRYLIKTRGQQVTLSCSPISGHRSVSWYQQTPGQGLQFLFEYFSETQRNKGNFPGRFSGRQFSNSRSEMNVSTLELGDSALYLCASSLAVREGVETQYFGPGTRLLVL.

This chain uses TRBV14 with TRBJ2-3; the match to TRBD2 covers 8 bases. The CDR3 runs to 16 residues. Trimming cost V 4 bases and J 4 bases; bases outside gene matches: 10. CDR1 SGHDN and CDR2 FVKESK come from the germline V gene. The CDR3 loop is CASSPTGGAVSDTQYF. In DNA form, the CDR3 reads TGTGCCAGCAGCCCCACCGGGGGGGCCGTGTCAGATACGCAGTATTTT.

CDR3 region: CASSLRPSGGVGGDEQFF. The CDR3 nucleotides read TGTGCCAGCAGCTTAAGACCTAGCGGGGGGGTAGGAGGCGATGAGCAGTTCTTC. The V and J genes are TRBV7-3 and TRBJ2-1, with 12 bases fitting TRBD2. The CDR3 runs 18 residues. Germline V gives CDR1 SGHTA, CDR2 FQGTGA. V shed 1 base, J shed 8 bases, and the junction held 12 bases outside the gene matches. Complete variable domain (other parts from reference TRBV7-3 and TRBJ2-1): GAGVSQTPSNKVTEKGKYVELRCDPISGHTALYWYRQSLGQGPEFLIYFQGTGAADDSGLPNDRFFAVRPEGSVSTLKIQRTERGDSAVYLCASSLRPSGGVGGDEQFFGPGTRLTVL.

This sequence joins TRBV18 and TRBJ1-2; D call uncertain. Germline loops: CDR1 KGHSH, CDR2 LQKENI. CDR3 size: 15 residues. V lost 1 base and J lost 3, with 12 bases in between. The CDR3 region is CASSPQREPYYGYTF. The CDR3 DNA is TGTGCCAGCTCACCACAAAGGGAGCCGTACTATGGCTACACCTTC.

CDR3 sequence: CASSERQGNPYGYTF. The CDR3 DNA is TGTGCCAGCAGTGAAAGACAGGGTAACCCGTATGGCTACACCTTC. The chain links TRBV6-1 to TRBJ1-2; 7 bases map to TRBD1. V trimming: 2 bases; J trimming: 5 bases; junction bases outside the gene matches: 8. This CDR3 contains 15 residues. Per the germline V gene, CDR1 is MNHNS and CDR2 is SASEGT.

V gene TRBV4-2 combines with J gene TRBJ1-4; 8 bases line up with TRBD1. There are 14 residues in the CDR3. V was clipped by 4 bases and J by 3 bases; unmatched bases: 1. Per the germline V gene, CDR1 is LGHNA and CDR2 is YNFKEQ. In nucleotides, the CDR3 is TGTGCCAGCAGCCGACAGGGGTCTAATGAAAAACTGTTTTTT. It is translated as CASSRQGSNEKLFF.

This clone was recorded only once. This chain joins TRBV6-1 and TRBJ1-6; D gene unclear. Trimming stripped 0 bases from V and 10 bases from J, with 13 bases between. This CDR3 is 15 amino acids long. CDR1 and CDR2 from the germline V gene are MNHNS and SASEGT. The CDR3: CASSEASTLNSPLHF. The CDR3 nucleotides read TGTGCCAGCAGTGAAGCCAGTACCCTGAACTCACCCCTCCACTTT.

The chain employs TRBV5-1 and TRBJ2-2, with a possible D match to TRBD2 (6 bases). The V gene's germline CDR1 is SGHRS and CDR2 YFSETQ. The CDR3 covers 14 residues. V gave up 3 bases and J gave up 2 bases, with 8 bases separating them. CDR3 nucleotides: TGCGCCAGCAGCTCGGAGGGTAACACCGGGGAGCTGTTTTTT. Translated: CASSSEGNTGELFF. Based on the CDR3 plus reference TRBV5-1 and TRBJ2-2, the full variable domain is KAGVTQTPRYLIKTRGQQVTLSCSPISGHRSVSWYQQTPGQGLQFLFEYFSETQRNKGNFPGRFSGRQFSNSRSEMNVSTLELGDSALYLCASSSEGNTGELFFGEGSRLTVL.

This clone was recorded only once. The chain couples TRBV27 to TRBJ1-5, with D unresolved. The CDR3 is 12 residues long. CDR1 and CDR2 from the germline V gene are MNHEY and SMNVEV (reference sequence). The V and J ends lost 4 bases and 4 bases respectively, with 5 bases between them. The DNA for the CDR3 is TGTGCCAGCAGTTCAACAAATCAGCCCCAGCATTTT. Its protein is CASSSTNQPQHF.

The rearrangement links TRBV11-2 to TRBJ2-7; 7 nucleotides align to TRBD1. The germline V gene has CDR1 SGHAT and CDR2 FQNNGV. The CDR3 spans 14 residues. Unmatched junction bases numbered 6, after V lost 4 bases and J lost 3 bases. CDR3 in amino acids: CASSYGWDSYEQYF. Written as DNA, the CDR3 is TGTGCCAGCAGCTATGGGTGGGACAGCTACGAGCAGTACTTC. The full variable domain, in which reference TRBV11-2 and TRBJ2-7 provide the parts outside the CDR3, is EAGVAQSPRYKIIEKRQSVAFWCNPISGHATLYWYQQILGQGPKLLIQFQNNGVVDDSQLPKDRFSAERLKGVDSTLKIQPAKLEDSAVYLCASSYGWDSYEQYFGPGTRLTVT.

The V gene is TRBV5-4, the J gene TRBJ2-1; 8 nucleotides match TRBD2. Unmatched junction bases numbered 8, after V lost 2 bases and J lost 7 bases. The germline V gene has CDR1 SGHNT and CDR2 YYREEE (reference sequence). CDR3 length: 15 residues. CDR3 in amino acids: CASSFPGGPVNEQFF. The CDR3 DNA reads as TGTGCCAGCAGCTTCCCGGGGGGGCCGGTGAATGAGCAGTTCTTC.

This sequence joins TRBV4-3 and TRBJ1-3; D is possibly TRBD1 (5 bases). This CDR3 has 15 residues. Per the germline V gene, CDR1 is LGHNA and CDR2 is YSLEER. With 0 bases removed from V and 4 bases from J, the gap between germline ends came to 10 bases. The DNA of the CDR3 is TGCGCCAGCAGCCAAGATCCAGGGCTAGGAAACACCATATATTTT. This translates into CASSQDPGLGNTIYF.

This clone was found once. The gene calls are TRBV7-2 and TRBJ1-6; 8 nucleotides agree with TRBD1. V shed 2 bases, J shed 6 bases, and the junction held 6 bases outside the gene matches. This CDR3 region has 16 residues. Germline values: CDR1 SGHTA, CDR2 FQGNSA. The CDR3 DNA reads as TGTGCCAGCAGCTTAAATTCGGACAGGGCTAATTCACCCCTCCACTTT. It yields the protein CASSLNSDRANSPLHF.

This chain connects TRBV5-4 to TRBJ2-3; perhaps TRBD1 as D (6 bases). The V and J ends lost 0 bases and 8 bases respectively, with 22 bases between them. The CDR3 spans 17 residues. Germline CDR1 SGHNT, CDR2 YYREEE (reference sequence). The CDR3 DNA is TGTGCCAGCAGCTTGGCCATTGCGGCAGCCAAACAGGGTACGCAGTATTTT. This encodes CASSLAIAAAKQGTQYF.

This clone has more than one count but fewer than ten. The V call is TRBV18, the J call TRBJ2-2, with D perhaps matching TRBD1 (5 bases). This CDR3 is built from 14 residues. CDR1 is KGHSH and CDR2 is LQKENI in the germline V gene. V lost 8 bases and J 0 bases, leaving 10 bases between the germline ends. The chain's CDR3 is CASGAVTNTGELFF. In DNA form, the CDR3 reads TGTGCCAGCGGGGCTGTAACGAACACCGGGGAGCTGTTTTTT.

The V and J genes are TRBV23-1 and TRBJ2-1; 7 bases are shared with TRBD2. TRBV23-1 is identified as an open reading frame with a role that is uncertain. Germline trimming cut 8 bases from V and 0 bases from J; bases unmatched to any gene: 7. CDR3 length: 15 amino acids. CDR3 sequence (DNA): TGCGCCAGCGGCCCAGCGGGGAGCTCCTACAATGAGCAGTTCTTC. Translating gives CASGPAGSSYNEQFF.

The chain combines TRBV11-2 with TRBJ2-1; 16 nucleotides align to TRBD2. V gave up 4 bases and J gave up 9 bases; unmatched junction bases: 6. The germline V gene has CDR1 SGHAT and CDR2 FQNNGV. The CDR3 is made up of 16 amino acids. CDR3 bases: TGTGCCAGCAGCTCGGGACTAGCGGGGGGGCCGGTTGAGCAGTTCTTC. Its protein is CASSSGLAGGPVEQFF. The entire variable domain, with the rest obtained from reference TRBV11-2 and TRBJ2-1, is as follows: EAGVAQSPRYKIIEKRQSVAFWCNPISGHATLYWYQQILGQGPKLLIQFQNNGVVDDSQLPKDRFSAERLKGVDSTLKIQPAKLEDSAVYLCASSSGLAGGPVEQFFGPGTRLTVL.

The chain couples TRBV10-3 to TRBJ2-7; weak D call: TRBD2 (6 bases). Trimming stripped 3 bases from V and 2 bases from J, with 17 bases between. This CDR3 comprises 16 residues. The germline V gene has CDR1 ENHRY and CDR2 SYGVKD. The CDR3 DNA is TGTGCCATCAGTGATTTCCGGGACTTCAAACCCTACGAGCAGTACTTC. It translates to CAISDFRDFKPYEQYF.

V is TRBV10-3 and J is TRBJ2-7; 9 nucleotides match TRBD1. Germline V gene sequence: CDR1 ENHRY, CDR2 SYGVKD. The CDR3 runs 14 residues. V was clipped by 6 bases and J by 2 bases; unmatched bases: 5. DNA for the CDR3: TGTGCCATCAGGGAAGGGACAGGGCCCTACGAGCAGTACTTC. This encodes CAIREGTGPYEQYF.

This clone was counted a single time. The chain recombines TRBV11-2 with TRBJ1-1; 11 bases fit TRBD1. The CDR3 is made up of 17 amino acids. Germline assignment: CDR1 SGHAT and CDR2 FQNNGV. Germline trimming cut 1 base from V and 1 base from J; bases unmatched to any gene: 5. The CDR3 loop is CASSLGRTGGANTEAFF. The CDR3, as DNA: TGTGCCAGCAGCTTAGGGAGGACAGGGGGCGCGAACACTGAAGCTTTCTTT.

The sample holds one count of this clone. The CDR3 DNA sequence: TGTGCCAGCAGTGAACAGGGGCCAGAGACCCAGTACTTC. It translates to CASSEQGPETQYF. The J gene is TRBJ2-5, the V gene TRBV2, with D possibly being TRBD1 (6 bases). V gave up 2 bases and J gave up 4 bases, with 8 bases separating them. This CDR3 is 13 amino acids long. Germline-derived CDR1 and CDR2 are SNHLY and FYNNEI.